What follows are 13 T cell receptor beta chains derived from one specimen sequenced in a study of CD8 T cells in Susac syndrome. Random hexamers primed reverse transcription of about 0.45 to 1 ug RNA. TCRdb itself ran the immunoSEQ multiplex PCR reads through MiXCR, one entry per CDR3 protein. The sample shows about 180,000 distinct CDR3 sequences, about 94% of them seen only once. Sequenced input: CD4+ T cells from PBMCs. Every receptor here comes from a human donor with Susac syndrome.

This rearrangement joins TRBV28 to TRBJ2-6, with D perhaps given as TRBD1 or TRBD2 (5 bases each). The germline CDR1 and CDR2 sequences are MDHEN and SYDVKM. V was clipped by 1 base and J by 18 bases, with 16 bases between them. This CDR3 has 13 residues. The CDR3 reads CASSLSFAGTRTF. The CDR3 DNA reads as TGTGCCAGCAGTTTATCTTTTGCAGGGACCCGGACTTTC.

The chain is built from TRBV4-1 and TRBJ1-4, with D possibly matching TRBD1 (6 bases). The CDR3 length is 16 residues. Trimming stripped 3 bases from V and 7 bases from J, with 18 bases between. CDR1 and CDR2 from the germline V gene are MGHRA and YSYEKL. The CDR3 reads CASSQATQGMGEKLFF. The DNA for the CDR3 is TGCGCCAGCAGCCAGGCGACCCAGGGGATGGGTGAAAAACTGTTTTTT.

This chain joins TRBV12-3 or TRBV12-4 and TRBJ1-1, with D unresolved. V was trimmed by 4 bases and J by 5 bases, leaving 14 bases between them. The CDR3 length is 14 residues. The CDR3 nucleotides read TGTGCCAGCAGTTCCAGTGGAGGATGGACTGAAGCTTTCTTT. Its translation is CASSSSGGWTEAFF.

The CDR3 nucleotides read TGTGCCAGCAGCTTAGGGACAGGGATCTATGGCTACACCTTC. It yields the protein CASSLGTGIYGYTF. V and J are TRBV7-2 and TRBJ1-2, with 8 bases lining up with TRBD1. V trimming: 1 base; J trimming: 4 bases; junction bases outside the gene matches: 2. The CDR3 is 14 residues long. CDR1 and CDR2 (germline): SGHTA, FQGNSA.

V usage is TRBV24-1 and J usage is TRBJ2-5; 8 nucleotides line up with TRBD2. This CDR3 has 15 residues. Germline V CDR1 and CDR2: KGHDR, SFDVKD. Germline trimming cut 3 bases from V and 5 bases from J; bases unmatched to any gene: 7. The CDR3 DNA sequence: TGTGCCACCAGTGATCTGACTAGCGCTGGGGAGACCCAGTACTTC. It specifies CATSDLTSAGETQYF.

This clonotype was seen just once. The chain has TRBV29-1 and TRBJ2-7, with D tentatively TRBD1 (6 bases). This CDR3 has 12 amino acids. Trimming took 4 bases from V and 4 from J, leaving 11 bases between them. Germline lookup yields CDR1 SQVTM and CDR2 ANQGSEA. CDR3 DNA sequence: TGCAGCGTTGCTGGGGGCAGGTACGAGCAGTACTTC. Translating it yields CSVAGGRYEQYF.

The chain has TRBV20-1 and TRBJ1-2, with D possibly matching TRBD1 (6 bases). Germline V lookup: CDR1 DFQATT, CDR2 SNEGSKA (reference sequence). Trimming shortened V by 3 bases and J by 8 bases, and 16 bases separated the two germline ends. CDR3 length equals 13 residues. CDR3 residues: CSASPSGAGGYTF. CDR3 DNA sequence: TGCAGTGCTAGTCCCTCAGGGGCTGGAGGCTACACCTTC.

The chain has TRBV5-4 and TRBJ1-1; tentatively, D is TRBD1 (6 bases). The V end lost 4 bases, the J end lost 1 base, and 11 bases lay between the germline ends. This CDR3 region has 14 residues. Germline V gene lookup returns CDR1 SGHNT and CDR2 YYREEE (reference sequence). The CDR3 region is CASSQPGQNTEAFF. The CDR3 DNA sequence: TGTGCCAGCAGCCAACCGGGACAGAACACTGAAGCTTTCTTT.

The V gene is TRBV28, the J gene TRBJ2-2; possible D gene TRBD1, 5 bases. Trimming cost V 8 bases and J 0 bases, with 13 bases left between them. The CDR3 is 15 residues long. CDR1 MDHEN and CDR2 SYDVKM come from the germline V gene. DNA for the CDR3: TGTGCCAGCCGGACCGGACACGCGAACACCGGGGAGCTGTTTTTT. Protein product: CASRTGHANTGELFF.

This sequence joins TRBV18 and TRBJ1-3; D perhaps matches TRBD1 (5 bases). Germline-derived CDR1 and CDR2 are KGHSH and LQKENI. CDR3 length: 13 residues. Trimming left V 3 bases short and J 4 bases short, with 7 bases between. CDR3: CASSPGVGNTIYF. CDR3 in DNA: TGTGCCAGCTCACCGGGGGTCGGAAACACCATATATTTT.

V gene TRBV3-1 combines with J gene TRBJ2-5; D possibly corresponds to TRBD1 (6 bases). V was cut by 3 bases and J by 9 bases, with 14 bases left in between. The length of the CDR3 is 13 residues. From germline, CDR1 is LGHDT and CDR2 YNNKEL (reference sequence). The CDR3: CASSQEQGMAQYF. The CDR3 DNA follows: TGTGCCAGCAGCCAGGAACAGGGTATGGCCCAGTACTTC.

The chain uses TRBV20-1 and TRBJ2-5, with 8 positions matching TRBD1. This CDR3 has 12 amino acids. Germline CDR1 DFQATT, CDR2 SNEGSKA (reference sequence). J gave up 4 bases and V 4 bases, and 2 bases lay outside the gene matches. CDR3 in amino acids: CSATGGLETQYF. In DNA form, the CDR3 reads TGCAGTGCTACAGGGGGCCTAGAGACCCAGTACTTC.

The chain employs TRBV11-2 and TRBJ1-1; D is ambiguous. V was clipped by 4 bases and J by 4 bases, with 13 bases between them. Germline V gene sequence: CDR1 SGHAT, CDR2 FQNNGV. The CDR3 loop spans 14 amino acids. For the CDR3, the DNA is TGTGCCAGCAGCTCGACTGGTGGGATCACTGAAGCTTTCTTT. This gives the protein CASSSTGGITEAFF.